This T cell receptor beta chain was observed in a study of T cell repertoires in cytomegalovirus infection. Points from the study as a whole: Summed frequency of shared TCR beta families picked out CMV carriers who also had the relevant HLA.

This CDR3 has 12 residues. The germline V and J ends were trimmed by 6 bases and 10 bases, with 15 bases remaining between them. TCRdb itself ran the reads through MiXCR, one entry per CDR3 protein. The sample yields some 500,000 distinct CDR3 sequences, roughly 43% seen once. Concerning this clonotype itself: What it recognizes is unknown.

This sample comprised cultured PBMCs, obtained from culture after CMV antigen stimulation. This receptor was obtained from a human donor in good health (CMV status not recorded). Some clones in this sample may be carry-over from other donors' samples. This chain uses TRBV12-3 or TRBV12-4 with TRBJ1-2; maybe TRBD1 (5 bases). This chain's CDR3 is CASRPPMGPYTF. The CDR3 nucleotides are TGTGCCAGCAGGCCTCCTATGGGGCCCTACACCTTC.